The clone carrying this T cell receptor beta chain was seen many times. One end of the junction varies from germline; a read error may be responsible. This record comes from a study of human T cells and chemical hapten exposure. TCRdb recomputed calls from the RACE reads with MiXCR, one row per CDR3 protein. The table includes some 70,000 distinct CDR3 sequences, 9% to 12% detected once. CDR1 and CDR2 from the germline V gene are MGHDK and SYGVNS. This CDR3 spans 14 amino acids. The time point denotes: patch test 2, 6 weeks after DPC sensitization. As to treatment: therapeutic diphenylcyclopropenone sensitization with weekly scalp DPC.

V is TRBV25-1 and J is TRBJ2-3; D might be TRBD1 or TRBD2, each matching 5 bases. The source of this sequence is a woman aged 45-59 years with alopecia areata. Some clones in this sample may be carry-over from other donors' samples. This specimen was whole blood, taken in connection with sensitization to the hapten diphenylcyclopropenone (DPC). CDR3: CASSEGGSRTLMRF. The CDR3 DNA reads TGTGCCAGCAGCGAAGGCGGGTCCCGGACACTAATGCGATTT.